This T cell receptor (beta chain) was captured by sequencing in a study of CD8 T cells in Susac syndrome. Reverse transcription of about 0.5 to 1 ug RNA used random hexamers. Amplification of TCR beta CDR3 across 54 Vbeta and 13 Jbeta was performed with immunoSEQ multiplex PCR. Using its own MiXCR run on the immunoSEQ multiplex PCR reads, TCRdb lists one record per CDR3 protein. The data show approximately 130,000 distinct CDR3 sequences, about 90% seen once. There are 15 residues in the CDR3. Trimming pared 0 bases from V and 0 bases from J, leaving 9 bases between. The germline V gene encodes CDR1 SGDLS and CDR2 YYNGEE. In blood CD8+ and CD4+ T cells, TCR beta underwent sequencing. The patients who served as multiple sclerosis controls were treatment-naive and had stable or active relapsing-remitting disease that fulfilled the revised McDonald criteria. Negative isolation was applied to CD8+ and CD4+ T cells, and FACS enrichment was applied to TEMRA cells.

This sequence originates from a human donor with multiple sclerosis. Material for sequencing was CD8+ T cells from PBMCs. This rearrangement joins TRBV9 to TRBJ1-2; D possibly corresponds to TRBD1 (5 bases). Written as DNA, the CDR3 is TGTGCCAGCAGCGTAGCCGGGACGGCTAACTATGGCTACACCTTC. Translating gives CASSVAGTANYGYTF.